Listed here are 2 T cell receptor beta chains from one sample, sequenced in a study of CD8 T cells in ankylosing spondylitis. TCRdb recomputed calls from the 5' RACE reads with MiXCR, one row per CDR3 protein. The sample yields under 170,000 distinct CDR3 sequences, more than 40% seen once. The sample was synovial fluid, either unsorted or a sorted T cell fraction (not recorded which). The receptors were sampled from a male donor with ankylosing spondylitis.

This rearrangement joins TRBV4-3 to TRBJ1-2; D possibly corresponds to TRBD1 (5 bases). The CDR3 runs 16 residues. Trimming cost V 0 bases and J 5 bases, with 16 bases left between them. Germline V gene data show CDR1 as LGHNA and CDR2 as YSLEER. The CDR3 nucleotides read TGCGCCAGCAGCCAAGATGCAGGGCTTGCTGGGTATGGCTACACCTTC. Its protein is CASSQDAGLAGYGYTF.

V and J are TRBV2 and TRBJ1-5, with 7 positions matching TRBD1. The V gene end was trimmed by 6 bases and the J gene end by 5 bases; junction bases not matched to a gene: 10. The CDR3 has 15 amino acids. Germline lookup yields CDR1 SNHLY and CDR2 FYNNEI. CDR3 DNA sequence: TGTGCCAGCAGAGGGCAGGGGGGGTCGTATCAGCCCCAGCATTTT. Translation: CASRGQGGSYQPQHF.